This TCR beta chain derives from a study of PD-L1 blockade in urothelial cancer. The CDR3 is 14 amino acids. Per germline, CDR1 LGHNA and CDR2 YSLEER. Trimming took 3 bases from V and 5 from J, leaving 13 bases between them. This clone was recorded once. As for time point: pretreatment peripheral blood. TCRdb's copy holds only in-frame clones and misses some; the assay was immunoSEQ multiplex PCR. The table has about 52,000 clones, around 72% seen once; the top ten hold about 4%. The specimen comprised PBMCs, sampled around atezolizumab (anti-PD-L1) treatment. The receptor was isolated from a man in his 70s with urothelial cancer. This chain connects TRBV4-3 to TRBJ2-5; D is uncertain. The CDR3 protein is CASSQWSSAETQYF. The CDR3 nucleotides are TGCGCCAGCAGCCAGTGGAGCTCCGCCGAGACCCAGTACTTC.